The clone carrying this T cell receptor beta chain was counted between two and nine times. Its antigen is still unknown. Time point described: sample taken at primary tumor resection. The data originate from a study of spatial heterogeneity in lung cancer. Study background: Detection consistently yielded more beta chains than alpha chains.

V was cut by 2 bases and J by 6 bases, with 8 bases left in between. CDR3 length: 13 residues. Germline V CDR1 and CDR2: SGHTA, FQGNSA. TCRdb ran MiXCR on the 5' RACE reads and lists one entry per CDR3 protein. The repertoire holds 4,800 or so distinct CDR3 sequences, with roughly 12% as singletons. Study results and limitations: Counts that tracked tumor mutation counts were those of expanded intratumoral alpha and beta TCRs.

The sequencing here drew on lung tumor tissue, taken at surgery. The J gene is TRBJ2-1, the V gene TRBV7-2; D ambiguous. The receptor comes from a male donor with early-stage non-small cell lung cancer. The CDR3 DNA reads as TGTGCCAGCAGCTTAACCCGAGGCAATGAGCAGTTCTTC. It specifies CASSLTRGNEQFF.